The 15 T cell receptor beta chains listed next were all sequenced from one sample in a study of cytomegalovirus exposure and HLA in healthy donors. Both 60 Vbeta primers and 13 Jbeta primers went into the PCR. Clones were read by immunoSEQ multiplex PCR, and TCRdb kept only the in-frame ones, dropping some. The sample consists of 100,000 to 150,000 clones, about 81% of them appearing once. Sequenced sample: PBMCs. These receptors came from a woman between 25 and 40 years old in good health and CMV-seronegative.

The chain is built from TRBV27 and TRBJ2-7, with 9 bases matching TRBD1. Per the germline V gene, CDR1 is MNHEY and CDR2 is SMNVEV (reference sequence). The CDR3 covers 18 residues. With 2 bases clipped from V and 4 bases from J, the junction kept 15 bases outside the gene matches. The CDR3 protein is CASSLGGQGNLHPYEQYF. DNA for the CDR3: TGTGCCAGCAGTTTAGGCGGACAGGGGAATCTCCACCCTTACGAGCAGTACTTC.

The chain employs TRBV30 and TRBJ2-3, with a tentative D call TRBD1 (6 bases). The CDR3 spans 13 residues. Germline CDR1 is GTSNPN and CDR2 is SVGIG (reference sequence). The CDR3 sequence is CAADRTGTDTQYF. CDR3 nucleotides: TGTGCAGCGGACAGAACCGGCACAGATACGCAGTATTTT.

The chain couples TRBV19 to TRBJ2-1; TRBD2 agrees at 8 bases. The germline CDR1 and CDR2 sequences are LNHDA and SQIVND (reference sequence). This CDR3 has 15 amino acids. V lost 1 base to trimming and J lost 4 bases; unmatched junction nucleotides: 3. The CDR3 nucleotides are TGTGCCAGTAGTATAGCGGGGGGGCCTTACAATGAGCAGTTCTTC. Translated: CASSIAGGPYNEQFF.

The genes are TRBV5-3 and TRBJ1-1; the match to TRBD1 covers 7 bases. Being an ORF, TRBV5-3 has a function that is uncertain. The CDR3 spans 15 residues. V was clipped by 2 bases and J by 3 bases; unmatched bases: 7. CDR3 in amino acids: CARSFLDRWYTEAFF. As DNA, the CDR3 is TGTGCCAGAAGCTTTTTGGACAGGTGGTACACTGAAGCTTTCTTT.

This chain links TRBV19 with TRBJ1-5, with 9 bases lining up with TRBD1. Germline V gene sequence: CDR1 LNHDA, CDR2 SQIVND (reference sequence). The CDR3 has 20 residues. Trimming cost V 0 bases and J 6 bases; bases outside gene matches: 18. CDR3 nucleotides: TGTGCCAGTAGTATAGACCTCCGGGACAGGGTATCGTACGGGGGTCAGCCCCAGCATTTT. Protein product: CASSIDLRDRVSYGGQPQHF.

The chain combines TRBV6-1 with TRBJ2-3, with D perhaps matching TRBD1 (7 bases). Germline CDR1 reads MNHNS; CDR2 reads SASEGT. The CDR3 covers 13 residues. Trimming took off 7 bases at V and 4 bases at J, with 12 bases between the two ends. DNA of the CDR3: TGTGCCAGCAATGCCAGGGGGGCAGATACGCAGTATTTT. Its translation is CASNARGADTQYF.

This chain connects TRBV5-4 to TRBJ1-1; a possible D gene is TRBD1 (5 bases). Germline CDR1 is SGHNT and CDR2 is YYREEE (reference sequence). With 7 bases removed from V and 1 base from J, the gap between germline ends came to 20 bases. This CDR3 is built from 16 residues. CDR3 sequence: CASAGVGPSGNTEAFF. As DNA, the CDR3 is TGTGCCAGCGCGGGGGTGGGCCCTAGCGGGAACACTGAAGCTTTCTTT. Based on the CDR3 plus reference TRBV5-4 and TRBJ1-1, the full variable domain is ETGVTQSPTHLIKTRGQQVTLRCSSQSGHNTVSWYQQALGQGPQFIFQYYREEENGRGNFPPRFSGLQFPNYSSELNVNALELDDSALYLCASAGVGPSGNTEAFFGQGTRLTVV.

This chain links TRBV9 with TRBJ2-2, with D hard to call. V was clipped by 3 bases and J by 4 bases, with 13 bases between them. The CDR3 runs to 15 residues. The V gene's germline CDR1 is SGDLS and CDR2 YYNGEE. Here the CDR3 DNA reads TGTGCCAGCAGCGGCCCCCCAGGTGTCACCGGGGAGCTGTTTTTT. Amino acid sequence: CASSGPPGVTGELFF.

The V and J genes are TRBV11-3 and TRBJ2-7; weak D call: TRBD1 (6 bases). Germline V lookup: CDR1 SGHNT, CDR2 YENEEA. V lost 3 bases, J lost 2 bases, and 11 bases lay in between. The CDR3 loop spans 14 amino acids. The CDR3, as DNA: TGTGCCAGCAGCTTGGGGGCAGGAGCCTACGAGCAGTACTTC. Residues: CASSLGAGAYEQYF.

This clone was detected once. The chain uses TRBV7-9 and TRBJ1-1; D gene uncertain. Trimming took 1 base from V and 5 from J, leaving 5 bases between them. From germline, CDR1 is SEHNR and CDR2 FQNEAQ (reference sequence). The CDR3 extends over 12 amino acids. The chain's CDR3 is CASSLVETEAFF. The CDR3 DNA reads as TGTGCCAGCAGCTTAGTGGAGACTGAAGCTTTCTTT.

The V gene is TRBV30, the J gene TRBJ2-5, with D possibly being TRBD1 (6 bases). The germline V gene encodes CDR1 GTSNPN and CDR2 SVGIG (reference sequence). CDR3 length: 13 residues. The V and J ends lost 2 bases and 0 bases respectively, with 7 bases between them. The CDR3 sequence is CAWSWDNQETQYF. The CDR3 coding sequence is TGTGCCTGGAGTTGGGACAACCAAGAGACCCAGTACTTC.

The CDR3 sequence is CAWSGTVYNEKLFF. Here the CDR3 DNA reads TGTGCCTGGAGTGGGACAGTTTATAATGAAAAACTGTTTTTT. The rearrangement uses TRBV30 and TRBJ1-4; possible D gene TRBD1, 6 bases. The CDR3 has 14 residues. Germline V gene lookup returns CDR1 GTSNPN and CDR2 SVGIG (reference sequence). V lost 1 base and J 4 bases, leaving 10 bases between the germline ends.

V is TRBV5-4 and J is TRBJ2-1, with 7 nucleotides matching TRBD2. Germline values: CDR1 SGHNT, CDR2 YYREEE (reference sequence). J gave up 4 bases and V 0 bases, and 4 bases lay outside the gene matches. The CDR3 runs 15 residues. DNA of the CDR3: TGTGCCAGCAGCTTGGGGCTAGCGGATTACAATGAGCAGTTCTTC. It encodes CASSLGLADYNEQFF. Variable domain in full (rest from reference TRBV5-4 and TRBJ2-1): ETGVTQSPTHLIKTRGQQVTLRCSSQSGHNTVSWYQQALGQGPQFIFQYYREEENGRGNFPPRFSGLQFPNYSSELNVNALELDDSALYLCASSLGLADYNEQFFGPGTRLTVL.

The J gene is TRBJ1-1, the V gene TRBV19, with TRBD1 identical over 7 bases. Germline lookup yields CDR1 LNHDA and CDR2 SQIVND (reference sequence). The CDR3 sequence is 14 residues long. V was clipped by 5 bases and J by 1 base; unmatched bases: 4. The CDR3 DNA follows: TGTGCCAGTAGTTTGGGACAGAAGAACACTGAAGCTTTCTTT. It translates to CASSLGQKNTEAFF.

Of note for this clone: Germline and junction disagree at one end, which may indicate a read error. J is TRBJ1-1 and V is TRBV7-9, with D tentatively TRBD1 (6 bases). Germline CDR1 is SEHNR and CDR2 is FQNEAQ (reference sequence). The CDR3 consists of 15 residues. The chain's CDR3 is CSSSFYGGAGLGSFF. The CDR3 DNA sequence: TGTTCCAGCAGCTTCTATGGGGGGGCCGGATTGGGATCTTTCTTT.